Below, 29 T cell receptor beta chains from the same sample are listed, as sequenced in a study of blood T cell repertoires in COVID-19. Sequenced by immunoSEQ multiplex PCR; TCRdb stores in-frame clones only, minus some. In the table there are a few hundred thousand clones, around 85% of which are singletons. The specimen sequenced was PBMCs or T cells enriched from blood (not recorded which). These TCRs come from a young woman who had recovered from COVID-19.

This rearrangement joins TRBV7-2 to TRBJ2-3; TRBD2 matches 7 bases. Unmatched junction bases numbered 8, after V lost 5 bases and J lost 0 bases. Germline V gives CDR1 SGHTA, CDR2 FQGNSA. The CDR3 covers 16 residues. DNA for the CDR3: TGTGCCAGCAGCAAATGGGGCGGGGGAAGCACAGATACGCAGTATTTT. It translates to CASSKWGGGSTDTQYF. The whole variable domain, filled in from reference TRBV7-2 and TRBJ2-3, reads GAGVSQSPSNKVTEKGKDVELRCDPISGHTALYWYRQSLGQGLEFLIYFQGNSAPDKSGLPSDRFSAERTGGSVSTLTIQRTQQEDSAVYLCASSKWGGGSTDTQYFGPGTRLTVL.

The chain recombines TRBV6-4 with TRBJ1-2; tentatively, D is TRBD1 (5 bases). Trimming cost V 2 bases and J 1 base, with 14 bases left between them. The CDR3 runs to 16 residues. Germline loops: CDR1 MRHNA, CDR2 SNTAGT. The CDR3 reads CASSDPRDSINYGYTF. The CDR3 coding sequence is TGTGCCAGCAGTGACCCACGGGACTCCATTAACTATGGCTACACCTTC.

The chain uses TRBV7-8 and TRBJ1-1; 7 nucleotides line up with TRBD1. V dropped 0 bases and J dropped 5; count of bases not matched to a gene: 6. This CDR3 is built from 15 residues. Germline CDR1 is SGHVS and CDR2 is FQNEAQ. The CDR3 DNA reads TGTGCCAGCAGCTTAGCCGAGGGGGCTCGGACTGAAGCTTTCTTT. Amino acid sequence: CASSLAEGARTEAFF.

This clone was detected only a few times. The chain uses TRBV7-9 and TRBJ2-1, with 7 bases that match TRBD2. J was trimmed by 9 bases and V by 5 bases; bases with no gene match: 19. Per germline, CDR1 SEHNR and CDR2 FQNEAQ (reference sequence). The CDR3 has 17 residues. For the CDR3, the DNA is TGTGCCAGCAGCCCGAGGACTAGTGAGTATCCTGCGGGTGAGCAGTTCTTC. It translates to CASSPRTSEYPAGEQFF.

The V call is TRBV28, the J call TRBJ2-7, with 14 bases aligning to TRBD2. CDR3 size: 19 residues. Germline lookup yields CDR1 MDHEN and CDR2 SYDVKM. The V segment lost 3 bases and the J segment 3 bases; nucleotides outside the gene matches: 13. The CDR3 loop is CASSFDRGTSGRGGYEQYF. The CDR3 DNA reads as TGTGCCAGCAGTTTTGACCGAGGGACTAGCGGGAGAGGGGGCTACGAGCAGTACTTC.

The chain has TRBV5-4 and TRBJ2-5, with 7 bases identical to TRBD1. This CDR3 has 16 residues. Germline CDR1 and CDR2: SGHNT and YYREEE (reference sequence). V lost 4 bases, J lost 1 base, and 10 bases stayed unmatched. The CDR3 region is CASSEPRPGGQETQYF. In DNA, the CDR3 is TGTGCCAGCAGCGAACCGAGGCCAGGGGGCCAAGAGACCCAGTACTTC. Combining the CDR3 with reference TRBV5-4 and TRBJ2-5 gives the whole variable domain ETGVTQSPTHLIKTRGQQVTLRCSSQSGHNTVSWYQQALGQGPQFIFQYYREEENGRGNFPPRFSGLQFPNYSSELNVNALELDDSALYLCASSEPRPGGQETQYFGPGTRLLVL.

The V call is TRBV7-2, the J call TRBJ2-3; D may be TRBD2 (6 bases). The V end lost 1 base, the J end lost 0 bases, and 11 bases lay between the germline ends. The CDR3 has 16 residues. The V gene's germline CDR1 is SGHTA and CDR2 FQGNSA. This CDR3 reads CASSLVGLTSTDTQYF. The CDR3 DNA reads as TGTGCCAGCAGCTTAGTGGGACTCACTAGCACAGATACGCAGTATTTT. Full variable domain (missing parts from reference TRBV7-2 and TRBJ2-3): GAGVSQSPSNKVTEKGKDVELRCDPISGHTALYWYRQSLGQGLEFLIYFQGNSAPDKSGLPSDRFSAERTGGSVSTLTIQRTQQEDSAVYLCASSLVGLTSTDTQYFGPGTRLTVL.

This chain uses TRBV9 with TRBJ1-2; unclear D gene. The length of the CDR3 is 13 residues. The V gene's germline CDR1 is SGDLS and CDR2 YYNGEE. The V gene lost 4 bases and the J gene lost 6 bases, with 13 bases spanning the gap. The CDR3 bases are TGTGCCAGCAGCCTCAGTTGGTTGGATGGCTACACCTTC. Its protein product is CASSLSWLDGYTF.

This chain connects TRBV11-3 to TRBJ2-1, with 10 bases aligning to TRBD2. The CDR3 sequence is 15 residues long. CDR1 and CDR2 from the germline V gene are SGHNT and YENEEA. J was trimmed by 7 bases and V by 1 base; bases with no gene match: 4. The CDR3 is CASSLVLAGINEQFF. CDR3 in DNA: TGTGCCAGCAGCTTAGTACTAGCGGGAATAAATGAGCAGTTCTTC.

The rearrangement uses TRBV27 and TRBJ1-3; no definite D call. This CDR3 is 14 amino acids long. Germline CDR1 MNHEY, CDR2 SMNVEV (reference sequence). The V end lost 2 bases, the J end lost 3 bases, and 8 bases lay between the germline ends. The CDR3 protein is CASSLLPGGNTIYF. CDR3 sequence (DNA): TGTGCCAGCAGTTTACTGCCGGGTGGAAACACCATATATTTT.

This chain uses TRBV13 with TRBJ2-2; D is undetermined. Germline V gene lookup returns CDR1 PRHDT and CDR2 FYEKMQ (reference sequence). Trimming removed 0 bases at V and 8 bases at J, with 7 bases between. CDR3 length equals 13 residues. This CDR3 is CASSLGRRGELFF. CDR3 DNA sequence: TGTGCCAGCAGCTTAGGCCGGAGAGGGGAGCTGTTTTTT. Variable domain in full (rest from reference TRBV13 and TRBJ2-2): AAGVIQSPRHLIKEKRETATLKCYPIPRHDTVYWYQQGPGQDPQFLISFYEKMQSDKGSIPDRFSAQQFSDYHSELNMSSLELGDSALYFCASSLGRRGELFFGEGSRLTVL.

The chain carries TRBV4-1 and TRBJ2-1; perhaps TRBD2 as D (5 bases). In germline, CDR1 is MGHRA, CDR2 YSYEKL. This CDR3 is built from 15 residues. V was pared by 2 bases and J by 4 bases, with 12 bases between. The DNA of the CDR3 is TGCGCCAGCAGCCAACTAGCACTACCATACAATGAGCAGTTCTTC. Translated, it gives CASSQLALPYNEQFF.

The chain joins TRBV4-1 to TRBJ2-3; TRBD1 matches at 8 bases. V was pared by 0 bases and J by 1 base, with 3 bases of the junction left unmatched. Germline V gene data show CDR1 as MGHRA and CDR2 as YSYEKL. This CDR3 has 16 amino acids. CDR3 residues: CASSQDDRGGTDTQYF. Written as DNA, the CDR3 is TGCGCCAGCAGCCAAGATGACAGGGGCGGCACAGATACGCAGTATTTT.

V is TRBV6-4 and J is TRBJ2-2, with a tentative D call TRBD2 (5 bases). Germline CDR1 MRHNA, CDR2 SNTAGT. V shed 4 bases and J shed 5 bases, with 14 bases lying between them. CDR3 size: 15 residues. This chain's CDR3 is CASSVSRVWTGELFF. CDR3 in DNA: TGTGCCAGCAGTGTTTCGAGGGTATGGACCGGGGAGCTGTTTTTT.

This clone appeared once. The V and J genes are TRBV24-1 and TRBJ1-4, with 7 bases lining up with TRBD1. The CDR3 loop spans 12 amino acids. Unmatched junction bases numbered 4, after V lost 10 bases and J lost 6 bases. Germline loops: CDR1 KGHDR, CDR2 SFDVKD. CDR3 coding DNA: TGTGCCACGAGGGGGCGGGATGAAAAACTGTTTTTT. Protein product: CATRGRDEKLFF.

The chain links TRBV5-5 to TRBJ1-1; D possibly corresponds to TRBD1 (5 bases). The germline V gene encodes CDR1 SGHKS and CDR2 YYEKEE (reference sequence). The CDR3 runs to 14 residues. V was cut by 4 bases and J by 0 bases, with 10 bases left in between. The CDR3 nucleotides read TGTGCCAGCAGCCAGGGTTGGATGAACACTGAAGCTTTCTTT. As protein: CASSQGWMNTEAFF.

The chain couples TRBV19 to TRBJ2-7, with 7 nucleotides matching TRBD2. This CDR3 region has 14 residues. CDR1 is LNHDA, CDR2 SQIVND, per germline (reference sequence). V lost 3 bases, J lost 2 bases, and 4 bases stayed unmatched. Here the CDR3 DNA reads TGTGCCAGTAGTATTTGGGGGGGGACCTACGAGCAGTACTTC. Protein: CASSIWGGTYEQYF.

The V call is TRBV29-1, the J call TRBJ1-3, with 7 bases matching TRBD1. V shed 6 bases, J shed 4 bases, and the junction held 6 bases outside the gene matches. This CDR3 contains 13 residues. Germline V gives CDR1 SQVTM, CDR2 ANQGSEA. CDR3 DNA: TGCAGCGTCGGGACAGTCCTAGGAAACACCATATATTTT. This sequence encodes CSVGTVLGNTIYF.

V gene TRBV3-1 (or the pseudogene TRBV3-2) combines with J gene TRBJ1-4; D gene unclear. Germline CDR1 LGHDT, CDR2 YNNKEL (reference sequence). The V end lost 4 bases, the J end lost 1 base, and 7 bases lay between the germline ends. The CDR3 is 14 amino acids. In DNA, the CDR3 is TGTGCCAGCAGCCCGGGAGAAACTAATGAAAAACTGTTTTTT. This encodes CASSPGETNEKLFF.

The chain carries TRBV9 and TRBJ2-1; 11 nucleotides agree with TRBD2. V gave up 0 bases and J gave up 4 bases; unmatched junction bases: 0. The CDR3 contains 15 residues. CDR1 and CDR2 (germline): SGDLS, YYNGEE. The CDR3 sequence: CASSVGLAGYNEQFF. For the CDR3, the DNA is TGTGCCAGCAGCGTAGGACTAGCGGGATACAATGAGCAGTTCTTC.

There are a few counts of this clone. The chain employs TRBV9 and TRBJ2-2; perhaps TRBD1 as D (5 bases). CDR3 length equals 16 residues. Trimming took off 0 bases at V and 6 bases at J, with 15 bases between the two ends. Germline assignment: CDR1 SGDLS and CDR2 YYNGEE. The CDR3 reads CASSVAGREIAGELFF. The CDR3 region has the DNA TGTGCCAGCAGCGTAGCGGGCAGGGAAATCGCCGGGGAGCTGTTTTTT.

The gene calls are TRBV7-9 and TRBJ1-1; D is unresolved. Trimming took 2 bases from V and 4 from J, leaving 11 bases between them. CDR3 length equals 14 residues. Germline CDR1 SEHNR, CDR2 FQNEAQ (reference sequence). CDR3 loop: CASSLSYSATEAFF. In DNA form, the CDR3 reads TGTGCCAGCAGCTTAAGTTACAGTGCCACTGAAGCTTTCTTT. Supplemented by reference TRBV7-9 and TRBJ1-1, the full variable domain reads DTGVSQNPRHKITKRGQNVTFRCDPISEHNRLYWYRQTLGQGPEFLTYFQNEAQLEKSRLLSDRFSAERPKGSFSTLEIQRTEQGDSAMYLCASSLSYSATEAFFGQGTRLTVV.

V gene TRBV7-9 combines with J gene TRBJ2-7, with 9 bases fitting TRBD1. V lost 5 bases to trimming and J lost 7 bases; unmatched junction nucleotides: 6. Germline CDR1 SEHNR, CDR2 FQNEAQ (reference sequence). The CDR3 has 13 residues. CDR3 in DNA: TGTGCCAGCAGCCGGGACAGGGCGGGAGAGCAGTACTTC. Its protein is CASSRDRAGEQYF.

This chain joins TRBV7-9 and TRBJ1-1; D gene unclear. Looked up from germline, CDR1 is SEHNR and CDR2 is FQNEAQ (reference sequence). The CDR3 is made up of 16 amino acids. V was shortened by 6 bases and J by 1 base, with 18 bases between the two germline ends. The CDR3 sequence is CASREIWYPKNTEAFF. Written as DNA, the CDR3 is TGTGCCAGCAGGGAGATCTGGTACCCGAAGAACACTGAAGCTTTCTTT.

This rearrangement joins TRBV5-1 to TRBJ2-1; a weak D match, TRBD2 (6 bases). Trimming cost V 1 base and J 8 bases, with 13 bases left between them. Germline loops: CDR1 SGHRS, CDR2 YFSETQ. The CDR3 has 14 amino acids. CDR3 region: CASSLPGVVDEQFF. CDR3 coding DNA: TGCGCCAGCAGCTTGCCGGGAGTCGTCGATGAGCAGTTCTTC. The variable domain in full, with the rest retrieved from reference TRBV5-1 and TRBJ2-1, is KAGVTQTPRYLIKTRGQQVTLSCSPISGHRSVSWYQQTPGQGLQFLFEYFSETQRNKGNFPGRFSGRQFSNSRSEMNVSTLELGDSALYLCASSLPGVVDEQFFGPGTRLTVL.

This clone was seen only once. V gene TRBV7-9 combines with J gene TRBJ2-7; the D gene is possibly TRBD1 (7 bases). The germline V gene has CDR1 SEHNR and CDR2 FQNEAQ (reference sequence). The CDR3 contains 14 residues. The V end lost 5 bases, the J end lost 0 bases, and 11 bases lay between the germline ends. CDR3 region: CASSAGQSSYEQYF. DNA of the CDR3: TGTGCCAGCAGCGCGGGACAGTCCTCCTACGAGCAGTACTTC. The entire variable domain, with the rest obtained from reference TRBV7-9 and TRBJ2-7, is as follows: DTGVSQNPRHKITKRGQNVTFRCDPISEHNRLYWYRQTLGQGPEFLTYFQNEAQLEKSRLLSDRFSAERPKGSFSTLEIQRTEQGDSAMYLCASSAGQSSYEQYFGPGTRLTVT.

The chain couples TRBV3-1 (or the pseudogene TRBV3-2) to TRBJ2-7, with D unresolved. The CDR3 is 13 residues long. The germline CDR1 and CDR2 sequences are LGHDT and YNNKEL (reference sequence). Trimming removed 4 bases at V and 1 base at J, with 8 bases between. CDR3 sequence reads: CASSPSESYEQYF. CDR3 DNA: TGTGCCAGCAGCCCCTCCGAGTCCTACGAGCAGTACTTC.

The gene calls are TRBV18 and TRBJ2-5; 10 nucleotides line up with TRBD2. This CDR3 has 15 residues. Per the germline V gene, CDR1 is KGHSH and CDR2 is LQKENI. J was trimmed by 3 bases and V by 3 bases; bases with no gene match: 4. This chain's CDR3 is CASSPSSGGKETQYF. The CDR3 DNA is TGTGCCAGCTCACCTTCTAGCGGGGGTAAAGAGACCCAGTACTTC. Combining the CDR3 with reference TRBV18 and TRBJ2-5 gives the whole variable domain NAGVMQNPRHLVRRRGQEARLRCSPMKGHSHVYWYRQLPEEGLKFMVYLQKENIIDESGMPKERFSAEFPKEGPSILRIQQVVRGDSAAYFCASSPSSGGKETQYFGPGTRLLVL.

This chain links TRBV6-4 with TRBJ1-2; TRBD1 matches 8 bases. This CDR3 contains 13 residues. The junction had 0 bases not matched to a gene; V was cut back by 2 bases and J by 4 bases. Germline values: CDR1 MRHNA, CDR2 SNTAGT. The DNA of the CDR3 is TGTGCCAGCAGTGACGGACAGGGCTATGGCTACACCTTC. Translated: CASSDGQGYGYTF.